One sample yielded the 28 T cell receptor beta chains listed below, sequenced in a study of blood T cell repertoires in COVID-19. Method: immunoSEQ multiplex PCR; TCRdb's copy keeps in-frame clones and lacks some. The repertoire includes some 96,000 clones, 85% of them detected once, and around 13% sits in the top ten. The specimen was peripheral blood. These receptors all stem from a human donor in a cohort sampled during active COVID-19.

The chain links TRBV6-2 or TRBV6-3 to TRBJ2-7; tentative D call: TRBD2 (5 bases). This CDR3 is 13 amino acids long. Germline loops: CDR1 MNHEY, CDR2 SVGEGT. Between the trimmed V and J ends, which lost 3 bases and 5 bases, there was a span of 11 bases. CDR3 protein: CASSYLAPHEQYF. The CDR3, as DNA: TGTGCCAGCAGTTATCTAGCTCCCCACGAGCAGTACTTC.

The chain uses TRBV5-1 and TRBJ1-1, with 7 bases fitting TRBD1. The ends lost 4 bases at V and 10 bases at J; junction bases unmatched: 13. This CDR3 has 14 residues. Germline V CDR1 and CDR2: SGHRS, YFSETQ. The CDR3 here is CASSPSAGAGGAFF. CDR3 DNA: TGCGCCAGCAGCCCATCGGCGGGCGCAGGGGGAGCTTTCTTT.

The chain recombines TRBV6-5 with TRBJ1-2; the match to TRBD1 covers 9 bases. With 5 bases clipped from V and 8 bases from J, the junction kept 6 bases outside the gene matches. Germline lookup yields CDR1 MNHEY and CDR2 SVGAGI. This CDR3 is 13 amino acids long. CDR3 DNA sequence: TGTGCCAGCAGTACCCGGACAGGGGTCGGCTACACCTTC. The encoded protein is CASSTRTGVGYTF.

The rearrangement joins TRBV7-9 to TRBJ1-5; no firm D call. The CDR3 is 13 residues long. V was trimmed by 5 bases and J by 5 bases, leaving 10 bases between them. CDR1 is SEHNR, CDR2 FQNEAQ, per germline (reference sequence). The CDR3 loop is CASSPDIDQPQHF. In DNA form, the CDR3 reads TGTGCCAGCAGCCCCGACATAGATCAGCCCCAGCATTTT.

This clone was recorded once. This chain connects TRBV15 to TRBJ2-7; 8 positions match TRBD2. From germline, CDR1 is LNHNV and CDR2 YYDKDF (reference sequence). V was pared by 0 bases and J by 3 bases, with 7 bases of the junction left unmatched. The CDR3 contains 16 residues. CDR3 sequence: CATSRDLGSGSYEQYF. The CDR3 DNA is TGTGCCACCAGCAGAGATTTAGGGAGCGGGAGCTACGAGCAGTACTTC.

V and J are TRBV7-6 and TRBJ2-3; 10 positions agree with TRBD2. Per germline, CDR1 SGHVS and CDR2 FNYEAQ. The CDR3 spans 15 residues. V shed 7 bases and J 6 bases; nucleotides not matched to a gene: 10. Here the CDR3 DNA reads TGTGCCAGCACCCAATCTAGCGGGGGTGTTGATACGCAGTATTTT. Translation gives CASTQSSGGVDTQYF. Full variable domain (remainder filled in from reference TRBV7-6 and TRBJ2-3): GAGVSQSPRYKVTKRGQDVALRCDPISGHVSLYWYRQALGQGPEFLTYFNYEAQQDKSGLPNDRFSAERPEGSISTLTIQRTEQRDSAMYRCASTQSSGGVDTQYFGPGTRLTVL.

J is TRBJ2-4 and V is TRBV30, with D tentatively TRBD1 (6 bases). Trimming took off 4 bases at V and 1 base at J, with 20 bases between the two ends. This CDR3 has 17 residues. Per the germline V gene, CDR1 is GTSNPN and CDR2 is SVGIG (reference sequence). The CDR3 reads CAWTQGQGVWAKNIQYF. Here the CDR3 DNA reads TGTGCCTGGACCCAGGGACAAGGGGTTTGGGCCAAAAACATTCAGTACTTC.

This chain joins TRBV29-1 and TRBJ2-3, with D possibly TRBD2 on 6 matching bases. The CDR3 has 15 amino acids. Per germline, CDR1 SQVTM and CDR2 ANQGSEA. V lost 3 bases and J lost 4, with 17 bases in between. DNA for the CDR3: TGCAGCGTTGAGGGGAGGTTAGGGATCCCAGATACGCAGTATTTT. Its translation: CSVEGRLGIPDTQYF.

The sample holds one count of this clone. The CDR3 region is CAWKIGSSPLGNTIYF. The CDR3 nucleotides are TGTGCCTGGAAAATCGGGTCATCTCCTCTCGGAAACACCATATATTTT. The chain carries TRBV30 and TRBJ1-3; D uncertain. The CDR3 consists of 16 residues. Germline CDR1 is GTSNPN and CDR2 is SVGIG (reference sequence). V dropped 4 bases and J dropped 4 bases, with 20 bases sitting between them.

The chain combines TRBV3-1 (or the pseudogene TRBV3-2) with TRBJ2-4; 10 nucleotides align to TRBD1. Germline CDR1 is LGHDT and CDR2 is YNNKEL (reference sequence). The ends lost 3 bases at V and 3 bases at J; junction bases unmatched: 2. This CDR3 contains 15 residues. CDR3 sequence (DNA): TGTGCCAGCAGCCACGACAGGGGGCTCAAAAACATTCAGTACTTC. It translates to CASSHDRGLKNIQYF.

In DNA form, the CDR3 reads TGTGCTAGTGGTTTGGGACAGGGGGCCACAGATACGCAGTATTTT. This gives the protein CASGLGQGATDTQYF. V is TRBV12-5 and J is TRBJ2-3; 10 bases are a match to TRBD1. The germline V gene has CDR1 LGHNT and CDR2 FRNRAP. This CDR3 region has 15 residues. Trimming at V came to 1 base and at J to 2 bases, leaving 0 bases not matched to a gene. Looking up the rest from reference TRBV12-5 and TRBJ2-3 gives the full variable domain: DARVTQTPRHKVTEMGQEVTMRCQPILGHNTVFWYRQTMMQGLELLAYFRNRAPLDDSGMPKDRFSAEMPDATLATLKIQPSEPRDSAVYFCASGLGQGATDTQYFGPGTRLTVL.

The chain uses TRBV27 and TRBJ1-6; maybe TRBD1 (6 bases). The CDR3 is made up of 14 amino acids. Trimming removed 1 base from V and 7 bases from J, with 8 bases in between. The germline V gene has CDR1 MNHEY and CDR2 SMNVEV (reference sequence). The CDR3 coding sequence is TGTGCCAGCAGTTTATGGCAGGGGAATTCACCCCTCCACTTT. Residues: CASSLWQGNSPLHF.

The V call is TRBV27, the J call TRBJ1-2, with D uncertain. Germline V CDR1 and CDR2: MNHEY, SMNVEV (reference sequence). The CDR3 sequence is 13 residues long. Trimming removed 4 bases at V and 8 bases at J, with 14 bases between. CDR3 DNA: TGTGCCAGCAGTTCATACAATGGCGGCGGCTACACCTTC. Translating it yields CASSSYNGGGYTF.

The chain combines TRBV24-1 with TRBJ1-3; D unresolved. The ends were cut back, 8 bases at V and 9 bases at J, with 22 bases in the middle. The CDR3 is 15 amino acids. The germline gives CDR1 KGHDR, CDR2 SFDVKD. CDR3 bases: TGTGCCACCACCACCCGAGGGTTTAGGGTCAGCACCATATATTTT. This encodes CATTTRGFRVSTIYF.

The chain combines TRBV19 with TRBJ1-2; 9 nucleotides match TRBD1. V lost 5 bases to trimming and J lost 4 bases; unmatched junction nucleotides: 8. CDR3 size: 15 residues. The germline V gene has CDR1 LNHDA and CDR2 SQIVND (reference sequence). The CDR3 is CASSPPGQGIYGYTF. Here the CDR3 DNA reads TGTGCCAGTAGTCCCCCGGGACAGGGCATCTATGGCTACACCTTC.

This chain uses TRBV2 with TRBJ1-5; D gene ambiguous. V was clipped by 6 bases and J by 3 bases, with 12 bases between them. Germline loops: CDR1 SNHLY, CDR2 FYNNEI. The CDR3 covers 14 residues. The CDR3 spells CASRVGVPNQPQHF. Here the CDR3 DNA reads TGTGCCAGCAGGGTGGGAGTGCCCAATCAGCCCCAGCATTTT.

This CDR3 is CASSYRVTGQLSGNTIYF. The CDR3 nucleotides read TGTGCCAGCAGCTATCGGGTTACCGGACAGCTCTCTGGAAACACCATATATTTT. J is TRBJ1-3 and V is TRBV11-2, with TRBD1 as a possible D gene (6 bases). Per the germline V gene, CDR1 is SGHAT and CDR2 is FQNNGV. The V end was cut by 4 bases, the J end by 0 bases, with 19 bases between. This CDR3 region has 18 residues.

The chain employs TRBV30 and TRBJ1-2; 7 nucleotides agree with TRBD1. Germline V CDR1 and CDR2: GTSNPN, SVGIG (reference sequence). V shed 0 bases and J 7 bases; nucleotides not matched to a gene: 8. The CDR3 contains 14 residues. As DNA, the CDR3 is TGTGCCTGGAGTGTACTTTCCGGGACAGCTGGCTACACCTTC. Translated: CAWSVLSGTAGYTF.

The chain uses TRBV6-6 and TRBJ1-5; 8 bases agree with TRBD1. Trimming removed 5 bases from V and 1 base from J; junction bases left unmatched: 4. CDR3 size: 15 residues. Germline V gives CDR1 MNHNY, CDR2 SVGAGI (reference sequence). DNA for the CDR3: TGTGCCAGCAGTAGGGACAGGACGAGCAATCAGCCCCAGCATTTT. This translates into CASSRDRTSNQPQHF.

CDR3 coding DNA: TGCGCCTCGGGAGGGGGAAGCGCACACTCCAACTATGGCTACACCTTC. Translated, it gives CASGGGSAHSNYGYTF. The chain combines TRBV5-1 with TRBJ1-2; perhaps TRBD1 as D (6 bases). This CDR3 has 16 residues. Germline V lookup: CDR1 SGHRS, CDR2 YFSETQ. Trimming stripped 10 bases from V and 2 bases from J, with 24 bases between.

The gene calls are TRBV6-5 and TRBJ2-7; 9 bases match TRBD2. V lost 6 bases, J lost 1 base, and 4 bases stayed unmatched. CDR1 MNHEY and CDR2 SVGAGI come from the germline V gene. The CDR3 is 14 residues long. The CDR3 spells CASRTSGSSYEQYF. CDR3 DNA: TGTGCCAGCAGGACTAGCGGTTCTTCCTACGAGCAGTACTTC.

This sequence joins TRBV7-2 and TRBJ2-7, with 11 bases that match TRBD2. The length of the CDR3 is 14 residues. Unmatched junction bases numbered 6, after V lost 4 bases and J lost 7 bases. Germline V gene data show CDR1 as SGHTA and CDR2 as FQGNSA. In DNA form, the CDR3 reads TGTGCCAGCAGCTCGACTAGCGGGATTGGAGAGCAGTACTTC. This translates into CASSSTSGIGEQYF.

The rearrangement joins TRBV2 to TRBJ1-2; D is unclear. Germline-derived CDR1 and CDR2 are SNHLY and FYNNEI. The CDR3 spans 13 residues. V was clipped by 3 bases and J by 8 bases, with 13 bases between them. The CDR3 here is CASSDAGLGGYTF. For the CDR3, the DNA is TGTGCCAGCAGTGATGCAGGTCTTGGGGGCTACACCTTC. Full variable domain (remainder filled in from reference TRBV2 and TRBJ1-2): EPEVTQTPSHQVTQMGQEVILRCVPISNHLYFYWYRQILGQKVEFLVSFYNNEISEKSEIFDDQFSVERPDGSNFTLKIRSTKLEDSAMYFCASSDAGLGGYTFGSGTRLTVV.

This clone appeared a single time. This chain links TRBV24-1 with TRBJ2-2; possibly TRBD1 for D (6 bases). Germline assignment: CDR1 KGHDR and CDR2 SFDVKD. Deletions cut 5 bases from V and 3 bases from J, with 12 bases between. This CDR3 has 15 amino acids. The CDR3 sequence: CATSAQDSYTGELFF. The CDR3 DNA is TGTGCCACCAGTGCTCAGGACAGTTACACCGGGGAGCTGTTTTTT.

V is TRBV5-1 and J is TRBJ1-6; 8 bases are a match to TRBD1. The CDR3 is 15 residues long. Losses at the gene ends were 4 bases for V and 10 bases for J; bases not matched to a gene: 10. Germline-derived CDR1 and CDR2 are SGHRS and YFSETQ. Written as DNA, the CDR3 is TGCGCCAGCAGCATACTTACGACAGGGGCCTCACCCCTCCACTTT. Protein product: CASSILTTGASPLHF.

The chain employs TRBV7-9 and TRBJ2-7; D unresolved. CDR1 and CDR2 from the germline V gene are SEHNR and FQNEAQ (reference sequence). The V and J ends lost 0 bases and 9 bases respectively, with 12 bases between them. The CDR3 sequence is 13 residues long. The CDR3 loop is CASSLALRSGQYF. Written as DNA, the CDR3 is TGTGCCAGCAGCTTAGCGCTTCGGAGTGGGCAGTACTTC.

In this sample, this clone turned up a few times. The chain uses TRBV4-1 and TRBJ1-5, with D perhaps TRBD1 (6 bases). Looked up from germline, CDR1 is MGHRA and CDR2 is YSYEKL. The length of the CDR3 is 15 residues. V lost 1 base and J 2 bases, leaving 9 bases between the germline ends. This CDR3 is CASSQVNRGNQPQHF. The CDR3 DNA reads TGCGCCAGCAGCCAAGTCAACAGGGGCAATCAGCCCCAGCATTTT.

The CDR3 here is CASGQNNYGYTF. In nucleotides, the CDR3 is TGTGCCAGCGGACAGAATAACTATGGCTACACCTTC. This chain links TRBV19 with TRBJ1-2; D is perhaps TRBD1 (6 bases). V lost 9 bases and J lost 1, with 9 bases in between. Germline CDR1 is LNHDA and CDR2 is SQIVND (reference sequence). This CDR3 contains 12 residues.